This T cell receptor (beta chain) appears in the sequencing data of a study of CD8 T cells in Susac syndrome. Roughly 0.45 to 1 ug RNA was reverse transcribed with random hexamers. Amplification of TCR beta CDR3 used immunoSEQ multiplex PCR across 54 Vbeta and 13 Jbeta. MiXCR, applied by TCRdb to the immunoSEQ multiplex PCR reads, yields one record per CDR3 protein. The sample records approximately 140,000 distinct CDR3 sequences, 94% being singletons. The CDR3 loop spans 15 amino acids. V was pared by 3 bases and J by 2 bases, with 5 bases of the junction left unmatched. Germline V CDR1 and CDR2: MNHEY, SMNVEV (reference sequence). CD8+ and CD4+ blood T cells underwent TCR beta sequencing. The controls were healthy donors who were matched for age and sex. FACS enriched CD8+ TEMRA cells, while bulk CD8+ and CD4+ were negatively isolated.

Sequencing input: CD8+ T cells from PBMCs. The clonotype comes from a human donor in good health. The chain carries TRBV27 and TRBJ2-7, with 9 positions matching TRBD2. In DNA, the CDR3 is TGTGCCAGCAGTTTCACTAGCGGGCGTCCCTACGAGCAGTACTTC. Translated, it gives CASSFTSGRPYEQYF.